These 31 T cell receptor beta chains were all obtained from the same sample, sequenced in a study of blood T cell repertoires in COVID-19. Using immunoSEQ multiplex PCR, the repertoire was profiled, and TCRdb retains in-frame clones only, with some absent. The data contain tens of thousands of clones, around 80% of them seen just once; the ten biggest clones take up over 15%. Sequencing used peripheral blood. Source of these receptors: a woman aged 55 to 70 with acute or convalescent COVID-19.

V gene TRBV6-6 combines with J gene TRBJ1-2, with 11 bases matching TRBD1. J was trimmed by 5 bases and V by 3 bases; bases with no gene match: 5. This CDR3 is built from 15 residues. Per the germline V gene, CDR1 is MNHNY and CDR2 is SVGAGI (reference sequence). The CDR3 protein is CASSYPGQGDYGYTF. DNA for the CDR3: TGTGCCAGCAGTTATCCGGGACAGGGGGATTATGGCTACACCTTC.

The chain combines TRBV30 with TRBJ2-5; 7 bases map to TRBD1. Germline V CDR1 and CDR2: GTSNPN, SVGIG (reference sequence). This CDR3 has 15 residues. V gave up 0 bases and J gave up 5 bases; unmatched junction bases: 9. The CDR3, as DNA: TGTGCCTGGAGTGTACGGACAGGCCAGGTGGAGACCCAGTACTTC. Protein: CAWSVRTGQVETQYF.

The chain recombines TRBV7-2 with TRBJ1-4; 7 bases align to TRBD1. V dropped 4 bases and J dropped 7; count of bases not matched to a gene: 9. The germline V gene encodes CDR1 SGHTA and CDR2 FQGNSA. This CDR3 has 15 residues. CDR3 protein: CASSSQGIAAEKLFF. The CDR3 bases are TGTGCCAGCAGCTCACAGGGGATTGCGGCTGAAAAACTGTTTTTT.

The chain recombines TRBV29-1 with TRBJ1-1; D gene ambiguous. The CDR3 consists of 12 residues. Germline loops: CDR1 SQVTM, CDR2 ANQGSEA. The V gene lost 4 bases and the J gene lost 1 base, with 7 bases spanning the gap. The CDR3: CSVGSRNTEAFF. The DNA of the CDR3 is TGCAGCGTTGGGAGCAGGAACACTGAAGCTTTCTTT. The entire variable domain, with the rest obtained from reference TRBV29-1 and TRBJ1-1, is as follows: SAVISQKPSRDICQRGTSLTIQCQVDSQVTMMFWYRQQPGQSLTLIATANQGSEATYESGFVIDKFPISRPNLTFSTLTVSNMSPEDSSIYLCSVGSRNTEAFFGQGTRLTVV.

V and J are TRBV7-2 and TRBJ1-6, with 9 bases fitting TRBD1. The CDR3 contains 15 residues. The germline V gene encodes CDR1 SGHTA and CDR2 FQGNSA. Trimming at V came to 5 bases and at J to 5 bases, leaving 4 bases not matched to a gene. CDR3 bases: TGTGCCAGCAGCGAAGGGACAGGGCATAATTCACCCCTCCACTTT. The encoded protein is CASSEGTGHNSPLHF.

This chain joins TRBV12-5 and TRBJ1-2, with D perhaps matching TRBD1 (6 bases). CDR3 length: 17 amino acids. V was shortened by 0 bases and J by 0 bases, with 14 bases between the two germline ends. Germline lookup yields CDR1 LGHNT and CDR2 FRNRAP. DNA for the CDR3: TGTGCTAGTGGTTTGGTAAGACAGGCCTCATCTAACTATGGCTACACCTTC. Translating gives CASGLVRQASSNYGYTF.

The chain recombines TRBV10-1 with TRBJ2-5; 8 bases line up with TRBD2. Germline trimming cut 5 bases from V and 1 base from J; bases unmatched to any gene: 3. Germline loops: CDR1 WNHNN, CDR2 SYGVQD (reference sequence). The CDR3 totals 14 residues. The CDR3 nucleotides are TGCGCCAGCAGTAGCGGGGGCCTCCAAGAGACCCAGTACTTC. It codes for CASSSGGLQETQYF.

V gene TRBV19 combines with J gene TRBJ1-1, with no clear D. The CDR3 covers 13 residues. V was clipped by 5 bases and J by 3 bases, with 10 bases between them. The germline V gene encodes CDR1 LNHDA and CDR2 SQIVND (reference sequence). The CDR3 here is CASSAQRDTEAFF. DNA of the CDR3: TGTGCCAGTAGTGCCCAGCGGGACACTGAAGCTTTCTTT.

The V gene is TRBV3-1 (or the pseudogene TRBV3-2), the J gene TRBJ1-1; D is ambiguous. In germline, CDR1 is LGHDT, CDR2 YNNKEL (reference sequence). V was pared by 8 bases and J by 1 base, with 5 bases between. The CDR3 contains 11 residues. In DNA, the CDR3 is TGTGCCAGCGGCAGGAACACTGAAGCTTTCTTT. It is translated as CASGRNTEAFF.

This chain uses TRBV5-1 with TRBJ2-3; D is perhaps TRBD1 (5 bases). The ends were cut back, 4 bases at V and 6 bases at J, with 15 bases in the middle. Germline lookup yields CDR1 SGHRS and CDR2 YFSETQ. The CDR3 sequence is 14 residues long. CDR3 loop: CASSPQGGLDTQYF. The DNA of the CDR3 is TGCGCCAGCAGCCCCCAGGGTGGTTTGGATACGCAGTATTTT.

The rearrangement joins TRBV24-1 to TRBJ2-3, with 7 bases that match TRBD1. The germline gives CDR1 KGHDR, CDR2 SFDVKD. This CDR3 region has 15 residues. V gave up 1 base and J gave up 4 bases; unmatched junction bases: 4. The CDR3 nucleotides read TGTGCCACCAGTGATTTAGCAGGGGGAGCAGATACGCAGTATTTT. Protein product: CATSDLAGGADTQYF.

This clone has a single count. The V and J genes are TRBV5-1 and TRBJ2-3; 7 bases align to TRBD2. Trimming cost V 4 bases and J 3 bases; bases outside gene matches: 8. The germline gives CDR1 SGHRS, CDR2 YFSETQ. There are 15 residues in the CDR3. The CDR3 sequence: CASSREAVSTDTQYF. The CDR3 coding sequence is TGCGCCAGCAGCCGGGAGGCAGTTAGTACAGATACGCAGTATTTT.

The chain joins TRBV6-5 to TRBJ1-1; D might be TRBD1 (5 bases). Germline assignment: CDR1 MNHEY and CDR2 SVGAGI. The CDR3 runs to 13 residues. V was shortened by 8 bases and J by 3 bases, with 13 bases between the two germline ends. Here the CDR3 reads CASGKAGDTEAFF. The CDR3 region has the DNA TGTGCCAGCGGTAAGGCGGGGGACACTGAAGCTTTCTTT.

This clone was seen many times. CDR3 in DNA: TGTGCCAGCTCGCCGGACAGGGGTTTCGAGAATGAGCAGTTCTTC. Amino acids: CASSPDRGFENEQFF. This chain connects TRBV18 to TRBJ2-1; TRBD1 agrees at 9 bases. From germline, CDR1 is KGHSH and CDR2 LQKENI. This CDR3 comprises 15 residues. V was pared by 6 bases and J by 7 bases, with 10 bases of the junction left unmatched.

The chain carries TRBV5-1 and TRBJ1-2, with D possibly TRBD1 on 5 matching bases. The CDR3 is made up of 15 amino acids. Trimming stripped 0 bases from V and 4 bases from J, with 13 bases between. Germline lookup yields CDR1 SGHRS and CDR2 YFSETQ. The CDR3 region is CASSLEPGSAYGYTF. CDR3 nucleotide sequence: TGCGCCAGCAGCTTGGAGCCAGGGTCCGCCTATGGCTACACCTTC.

Concerning this clone itself: Other nucleotide sequences in the sample specify the same CDR3. Written as DNA, the CDR3 is TGCAGTGCTAGTGGGCAGGAGAACACTGAAGCTTTCTTT. As protein: CSASGQENTEAFF. The chain has TRBV20-1 and TRBJ1-1; D gene ambiguous. Germline-derived CDR1 and CDR2 are DFQATT and SNEGSKA (reference sequence). Trimming left V 3 bases short and J 1 base short, with 9 bases between. This CDR3 has 13 amino acids.

This rearrangement joins TRBV6-1 to TRBJ2-7; TRBD1 agrees at 7 bases. The length of the CDR3 is 18 residues. V was clipped by 2 bases and J by 0 bases; unmatched bases: 13. Germline-derived CDR1 and CDR2 are MNHNS and SASEGT. CDR3 protein: CASSEFIGRGQSSYEQYV. CDR3 in DNA: TGTGCCAGCAGTGAATTTATCGGCAGGGGACAGAGCTCCTACGAGCAGTACGTC.

V is TRBV15 and J is TRBJ2-2; possibly TRBD2 for D (7 bases). Germline values: CDR1 LNHNV, CDR2 YYDKDF (reference sequence). V lost 0 bases and J 6 bases, leaving 14 bases between the germline ends. The CDR3 has 16 amino acids. DNA of the CDR3: TGTGCCACCAGCAGAGATGTTCGGGGGGCCGCCGGGGAGCTGTTTTTT. Its protein product is CATSRDVRGAAGELFF.

The chain uses TRBV6-5 and TRBJ2-4; D might be TRBD1 (6 bases). This CDR3 is 13 amino acids long. Trimming took 0 bases from V and 7 from J, leaving 7 bases between them. In germline, CDR1 is MNHEY, CDR2 SVGAGI. This chain's CDR3 is CASSYSQGNIQYF. In nucleotides, the CDR3 is TGTGCCAGCAGTTACTCACAGGGCAACATTCAGTACTTC.

The genes are TRBV30 and TRBJ2-1, with a weak D call TRBD2 (6 bases). Looked up from germline, CDR1 is GTSNPN and CDR2 is SVGIG (reference sequence). Trimming removed 4 bases at V and 4 bases at J, with 14 bases between. CDR3 length: 14 residues. The chain's CDR3 is CAWTLWGVYNEQFF. In nucleotides, the CDR3 is TGTGCCTGGACCCTTTGGGGGGTATACAATGAGCAGTTCTTC. The variable domain in full, completed from reference TRBV30 and TRBJ2-1, reads SQTIHQWPATLVQPVGSPLSLECTVEGTSNPNLYWYRQAAGRGLQLLFYSVGIGQISSEVPQNLSASRPQDRQFILSSKKLLLSDSGFYLCAWTLWGVYNEQFFGPGTRLTVL.

The chain recombines TRBV6-1 with TRBJ1-2; perhaps TRBD1 as D (5 bases). The V and J ends lost 2 bases and 7 bases respectively, with 11 bases between them. Germline CDR1 and CDR2: MNHNS and SASEGT. There are 13 residues in the CDR3. CDR3 nucleotide sequence: TGTGCCAGCAGTGAACCAGGGATGGGTGGCTACACCTTC. Residues: CASSEPGMGGYTF.

This sequence joins TRBV29-1 and TRBJ2-5, with unresolved D. The germline V gene encodes CDR1 SQVTM and CDR2 ANQGSEA. The CDR3 is 13 amino acids. Written as DNA, the CDR3 is TGCAGTTTCCAGGCTTTAGGAAGGGAGACCCAGTACTTC. This encodes CSFQALGRETQYF.

This chain connects TRBV7-9 to TRBJ1-6; D not resolved. Germline CDR1 reads SEHNR; CDR2 reads FQNEAQ (reference sequence). V dropped 11 bases and J dropped 7 bases, with 12 bases sitting between them. This CDR3 contains 12 residues. The CDR3 loop is CAVRGANSPLHF. In DNA, the CDR3 is TGTGCCGTCCGGGGTGCAAATTCACCCCTCCACTTT.

The V gene is TRBV7-8, the J gene TRBJ2-3, with 8 bases lining up with TRBD1. Germline CDR1 and CDR2: SGHVS and FQNEAQ. The CDR3 sequence is 16 residues long. V was clipped by 1 base and J by 3 bases; unmatched bases: 6. The CDR3 reads CASSLVSGGETDTQYF. CDR3 coding DNA: TGTGCCAGCAGCTTAGTTTCAGGGGGCGAAACAGATACGCAGTATTTT.

V gene TRBV6-4 combines with J gene TRBJ1-6, with a tentative D call TRBD1 (5 bases). The germline V gene has CDR1 MRHNA and CDR2 SNTAGT. CDR3 length: 18 residues. V dropped 8 bases and J dropped 3 bases, with 23 bases sitting between them. In DNA, the CDR3 is TGTGCCAGCCCAAAACATCTCAGGGAAGGGGACTATAATTCACCCCTCCACTTT. It encodes CASPKHLREGDYNSPLHF.

The chain carries TRBV19 and TRBJ1-5; no clear D gene. The CDR3 consists of 16 residues. Germline lookup yields CDR1 LNHDA and CDR2 SQIVND (reference sequence). Trimming shortened V by 0 bases and J by 0 bases, and 9 bases separated the two germline ends. The CDR3 loop is CASSIDQGSSNQPQHF. The CDR3 DNA follows: TGTGCCAGTAGTATAGATCAAGGGAGTAGCAATCAGCCCCAGCATTTT.

The V call is TRBV27, the J call TRBJ2-7, with a weak D call TRBD1 (5 bases). The CDR3 has 15 residues. Trimming stripped 5 bases from V and 2 bases from J, with 16 bases between. CDR1 is MNHEY, CDR2 SMNVEV, per germline (reference sequence). In DNA form, the CDR3 reads TGTGCCAGCAGTCTAAGGGTAGGGGCCCCCTACGAGCAGTACTTC. This gives the protein CASSLRVGAPYEQYF.

The chain has TRBV5-1 and TRBJ1-2, with TRBD1 matching 9 bases. V gave up 4 bases and J gave up 4 bases; unmatched junction bases: 5. The CDR3 is 14 residues long. Germline V gives CDR1 SGHRS, CDR2 YFSETQ. CDR3 DNA: TGCGCCAGCAGCCCGGACAGGGGCTTCTATGGCTACACCTTC. It codes for CASSPDRGFYGYTF.

This chain links TRBV6-1 with TRBJ1-3, with TRBD1 identical over 10 bases. The CDR3 loop spans 16 amino acids. Trimming removed 1 base from V and 5 bases from J; junction bases left unmatched: 5. CDR1 MNHNS and CDR2 SASEGT come from the germline V gene. For the CDR3, the DNA is TGTGCCAGCAGTGAAGGATTGACAGGGGGCAGAAACACCATATATTTT. Protein sequence: CASSEGLTGGRNTIYF.

The chain is built from TRBV29-1 and TRBJ1-1, with 8 bases that match TRBD1. Germline trimming cut 3 bases from V and 0 bases from J; bases unmatched to any gene: 9. The CDR3 length is 16 residues. Germline V CDR1 and CDR2: SQVTM, ANQGSEA. DNA of the CDR3: TGCAGCGTTGACCGGACAGGGTTTGACATGAACACTGAAGCTTTCTTT. This gives the protein CSVDRTGFDMNTEAFF.

The V call is TRBV5-1, the J call TRBJ1-1, with no clear D. The CDR3 sequence is 13 residues long. The V gene's germline CDR1 is SGHRS and CDR2 YFSETQ. Between the trimmed V and J ends, which lost 4 bases and 1 base, there was a span of 8 bases. The DNA of the CDR3 is TGCGCCAGCAGCGCCCAGGCGAACACTGAAGCTTTCTTT. This codes for CASSAQANTEAFF.